This T cell receptor beta chain was sequenced during a study of monozygotic twins with cystic fibrosis. The V end lost 8 bases, the J end lost 8 bases, and 12 bases lay between the germline ends. The CDR3 extends over 11 amino acids. The germline CDR1 and CDR2 sequences are MGHRA and YSYEKL. TCRdb keeps only in-frame clones here, not all; method: immunoSEQ multiplex PCR. The sample contains approximately 28,000 clones, 85% of which appear only once. The chain employs TRBV4-1 and TRBJ1-2, with TRBD1 as a possible D gene (6 bases). Sequenced: blood. This clonotype was sampled from a girl aged 2 to 10 with cystic fibrosis. CDR3 in amino acids: CASRGAGGYTF. CDR3 coding DNA: TGCGCCAGCCGGGGGGCAGGGGGCTACACCTTC.